These 18 T cell receptor beta chains share one sample of origin, sequenced in a study of shared clonotypes between healthy human individuals. TCRdb's table, derived via immunoSEQ multiplex PCR, lists solely in-frame clones and lacks some. This repertoire shows millions of clones, around 94% found once; its top ten account for around 0.14%. The specimen was naive CD4+ T cells sorted from blood. Sample subset: CD45RA+ positively selected. The receptor set was obtained from a man aged 18 to 30 in good health.

This chain joins TRBV18 and TRBJ2-7, with D unclear. The V end lost 3 bases, the J end lost 0 bases, and 12 bases lay between the germline ends. CDR3 length: 15 amino acids. Germline V CDR1 and CDR2: KGHSH, LQKENI. The CDR3 is CASSPKGFSSYEQYF. The CDR3 nucleotides are TGTGCCAGCTCACCCAAGGGCTTCAGCTCCTACGAGCAGTACTTC.

This chain connects TRBV30 to TRBJ1-6, with 7 bases fitting TRBD1. CDR3 length: 14 residues. V trimming: 4 bases; J trimming: 10 bases; junction bases outside the gene matches: 10. The V gene's germline CDR1 is GTSNPN and CDR2 SVGIG (reference sequence). The CDR3 loop reads CAWTRDRVESPLHF. The CDR3 DNA follows: TGTGCCTGGACTAGAGACAGGGTTGAATCACCCCTCCACTTT.

CDR3 residues: CASSSFPGQSSSYNEQFF. CDR3 bases: TGTGCCAGCAGCTCTTTTCCGGGACAGTCAAGCTCCTACAATGAGCAGTTCTTC. The V and J genes are TRBV5-8 and TRBJ2-1; 7 bases align to TRBD1. Trimming removed 3 bases from V and 0 bases from J; junction bases left unmatched: 12. The CDR3 spans 18 residues. CDR1 and CDR2 (germline): SGHTS, YDEGEE.

The chain is built from TRBV10-3 and TRBJ1-1, with a possible D match to TRBD1 (5 bases). The CDR3 extends over 14 amino acids. CDR1 and CDR2 (germline): ENHRY, SYGVKD. V lost 4 bases, J lost 1 base, and 10 bases lay in between. The CDR3 DNA reads as TGTGCCATCAGTGGAGGGACCCCGAACACTGAAGCTTTCTTT. This codes for CAISGGTPNTEAFF.

V gene TRBV10-3 combines with J gene TRBJ1-4; possible D gene TRBD1, 6 bases. V dropped 0 bases and J dropped 6 bases, with 14 bases sitting between them. From germline, CDR1 is ENHRY and CDR2 SYGVKD. The CDR3 is made up of 16 amino acids. In DNA form, the CDR3 reads TGTGCCATCAGTGAGTCGAGCGGGGCAGGGGATGAAAAACTGTTTTTT. Encoded protein: CAISESSGAGDEKLFF.

The chain recombines TRBV21-1 with TRBJ1-6; whether TRBD1, the table's D call, matches the DNA was not checked. TRBV21-1 is reported as a pseudogene. The length of the CDR3 is 15 residues. CDR3: CASSSHRGTNSPLHF. The CDR3 DNA reads TGTGCCAGCAGCTCCCACAGGGGGACTAATTCACCCCTCCACTTT.

The chain recombines TRBV10-3 with TRBJ1-2; TRBD1 agrees at 9 bases. The germline CDR1 and CDR2 sequences are ENHRY and SYGVKD. V was clipped by 4 bases and J by 5 bases; unmatched bases: 11. This CDR3 is 16 amino acids long. CDR3 nucleotide sequence: TGTGCCATCAGTGGAGGGACAGGGTTATATAGGTATGGCTACACCTTC. It encodes CAISGGTGLYRYGYTF.

The chain recombines TRBV16 with TRBJ1-6; D gene ambiguous. V gave up 4 bases and J gave up 0 bases, with 16 bases separating them. CDR1 is KGHSY and CDR2 is FQNENV in the germline V gene. CDR3 length: 18 amino acids. This chain's CDR3 is CASSRERLMSSYNSPLHF. CDR3 in DNA: TGTGCCAGCAGCCGCGAGAGACTTATGAGCTCCTATAATTCACCCCTCCACTTT.

The chain has TRBV18 and TRBJ1-4; tentatively, D is TRBD1 (5 bases). The V gene's germline CDR1 is KGHSH and CDR2 LQKENI. The V end lost 1 base, the J end lost 4 bases, and 10 bases lay between the germline ends. The CDR3 runs 15 residues. CDR3 residues: CASSPQRQGNEKLFF. The CDR3 bases are TGTGCCAGCTCACCACAGCGCCAGGGTAATGAAAAACTGTTTTTT. The entire variable domain, with the rest obtained from reference TRBV18 and TRBJ1-4, is as follows: NAGVMQNPRHLVRRRGQEARLRCSPMKGHSHVYWYRQLPEEGLKFMVYLQKENIIDESGMPKERFSAEFPKEGPSILRIQQVVRGDSAAYFCASSPQRQGNEKLFFGSGTQLSVL.

The genes are TRBV7-6 and TRBJ2-1; D could derive from TRBD1 or TRBD2 (5 bases each). The V and J ends lost 3 bases and 6 bases respectively, with 15 bases between them. The CDR3 consists of 15 residues. Germline loops: CDR1 SGHVS, CDR2 FNYEAQ. The CDR3 sequence is CASSLGLGTLNEQFF. The CDR3 region has the DNA TGTGCCAGCAGCTTGGGTCTTGGGACCCTCAATGAGCAGTTCTTC.

The chain's CDR3 is CAWSNAGGNQPQHF. The CDR3 DNA reads as TGTGCCTGGAGTAACGCAGGGGGGAATCAGCCCCAGCATTTT. This rearrangement joins TRBV30 to TRBJ1-5, with TRBD1 matching over 7 bases. With 2 bases clipped from V and 4 bases from J, the junction kept 5 bases outside the gene matches. In germline, CDR1 is GTSNPN, CDR2 SVGIG (reference sequence). CDR3 length: 14 amino acids.

This rearrangement joins TRBV18 to TRBJ2-1; the match to TRBD1 covers 11 bases. Germline-derived CDR1 and CDR2 are KGHSH and LQKENI. Trimming took 5 bases from V and 2 from J; bases not matched to a gene: 2. This CDR3 contains 15 residues. This CDR3 is CASSGGQGAYNEQFF. CDR3 DNA sequence: TGTGCCAGCTCAGGGGGACAGGGGGCCTACAATGAGCAGTTCTTC.

The chain uses TRBV5-1 and TRBJ2-2; no clear D gene. The V and J ends lost 6 bases and 6 bases respectively, with 6 bases between them. This CDR3 comprises 11 residues. Germline V CDR1 and CDR2: SGHRS, YFSETQ. CDR3 protein: CASIFAGELFF. The CDR3 DNA is TGCGCCAGCATCTTTGCCGGGGAGCTGTTTTTT. Variable domain in full (rest from reference TRBV5-1 and TRBJ2-2): KAGVTQTPRYLIKTRGQQVTLSCSPISGHRSVSWYQQTPGQGLQFLFEYFSETQRNKGNFPGRFSGRQFSNSRSEMNVSTLELGDSALYLCASIFAGELFFGEGSRLTVL.

Details on this clone: This sample also contains other DNA sequences that code for the same CDR3. This rearrangement joins TRBV2 to TRBJ1-3; D gene ambiguous. The length of the CDR3 is 12 residues. Germline CDR1 reads SNHLY; CDR2 reads FYNNEI. Trimming stripped 3 bases from V and 4 bases from J, with 4 bases between. The CDR3 nucleotides read TGTGCCAGCAGTGAGAGCGGAAACACCATATATTTT. It yields the protein CASSESGNTIYF.

In the case of this clone: The same CDR3 is also encoded by other DNA sequences in this sample. V usage is TRBV14 and J usage is TRBJ2-3; D not certain. The CDR3 sequence is 13 residues long. CDR1 SGHDN and CDR2 FVKESK come from the germline V gene. The ends were cut back, 1 base at V and 2 bases at J, with 4 bases in the middle. CDR3 amino acids: CASSQGLTDTQYF. As DNA, the CDR3 is TGTGCCAGCAGCCAAGGACTCACAGATACGCAGTATTTT.

The V call is TRBV9, the J call TRBJ2-3, with D perhaps TRBD1 (6 bases). Per germline, CDR1 SGDLS and CDR2 YYNGEE. The CDR3 has 12 residues. V was trimmed by 0 bases and J by 10 bases, leaving 9 bases between them. CDR3 region: CASSVEGVAQYF. CDR3 bases: TGTGCCAGCAGCGTAGAGGGGGTCGCGCAGTATTTT.

The gene calls are TRBV6-1 and TRBJ2-7; 11 nucleotides agree with TRBD2. The J segment lost 3 bases and the V segment lost 5 bases, leaving 6 bases of the junction unmatched. Looked up from germline, CDR1 is MNHNS and CDR2 is SASEGT. The CDR3 is 15 residues long. The CDR3, as DNA: TGTGCCAGCAGTAAGACTAGCGGGACAAACTACGAGCAGTACTTC. Residues: CASSKTSGTNYEQYF.

J is TRBJ2-7 and V is TRBV2, with D possibly matching TRBD1 (6 bases). The germline V and J ends were trimmed by 10 bases and 1 base, with 14 bases remaining between them. This CDR3 is built from 13 residues. Looked up from germline, CDR1 is SNHLY and CDR2 is FYNNEI. The CDR3 DNA is TGTGCCACCGGAAGGGACAAATCCTACGAGCAGTACTTC. Residues: CATGRDKSYEQYF.